The sequence of this T cell receptor (beta chain) was determined in a study of cytomegalovirus exposure and HLA in healthy donors. The PCR contained 60 Vbeta and 13 Jbeta primers. Measured with immunoSEQ multiplex PCR; TCRdb has only the in-frame clones, and not every one. In the table there are roughly 130,000 clones, 81% of which are singletons. This CDR3 has 18 amino acids. Germline loops: CDR1 SGHRS, CDR2 YFSETQ. With V trimmed by 1 base and J by 2 bases, 12 bases remained unmatched. V gene TRBV5-1 combines with J gene TRBJ1-1; 9 nucleotides match TRBD1. Material for sequencing was PBMCs. This TCR was recovered from a man aged 18 to 29 in good health and CMV-seronegative. The chain's CDR3 is CASSLIPGTGFANTEAFF. Here the CDR3 DNA reads TGCGCCAGCAGCTTGATTCCGGGGACAGGGTTCGCAAACACTGAAGCTTTCTTT. The entire variable domain, with the rest obtained from reference TRBV5-1 and TRBJ1-1, is as follows: KAGVTQTPRYLIKTRGQQVTLSCSPISGHRSVSWYQQTPGQGLQFLFEYFSETQRNKGNFPGRFSGRQFSNSRSEMNVSTLELGDSALYLCASSLIPGTGFANTEAFFGQGTRLTVV.